These T cell receptor beta chains were read from a single sample in a study of T cells in Graves' hyperthyroidism and ophthalmopathy. From the multiplex PCR reads, TCRdb called clonotypes with MiXCR, one entry per CDR3 protein. The data contain more than 650,000 distinct CDR3 sequences, around 13% of them singletons. Material for sequencing was blood. These receptors all stem from a woman under 30 with Graves' hyperthyroidism. The CDR3 runs from the conserved cysteine through the conserved F or W.

TRBJ2-1,TRBV24-1,CATSVRGVGTATQTSHNEQFF
TRBJ2-7,TRBV7-2,CASSLGRARGFLYEQYF
TRBJ2-3,TRBV24-1,CATSDPPGVAESTDTQYF
TRBJ2-7,TRBV3-1,CASSHWTSSYEQYF
TRBJ2-7,TRBV5-5,CASSLVHLRTGLSYEQYF
TRBJ1-2,TRBV5-5,CASSPQDRGRGYGYTF
TRBJ1-2,TRBV29-1,CSVEDSRGTGSLTNYGYTF
TRBJ2-2,TRBV11-2,CASSLAFANTGELFF
TRBJ2-7,TRBV28,CASRPTYGTGNKSSYEQYF
TRBJ1-1,TRBV5-4,CASSSRNILGSAFF
TRBJ1-5,TRBV20-1,CSARAKGNSNQPQHF
TRBJ1-3,TRBV18,CASSPSFSSGSGNTIYF
TRBJ1-5,TRBV7-8,CASSFVWGTGQPQHF
TRBJ2-1,TRBV29-1,CSVAGGSSYNEQFF
TRBJ2-7,TRBV28,CASSLEDREVYEQYF
TRBJ2-7,TRBV20-1,CSARAPSGRAGGEQYF
TRBJ1-6,TRBV30,CAWRGPPLHF
TRBJ2-7,TRBV28,CASSSQTGEQYF
TRBJ2-1,TRBV7-9,CASSSTANEQFF
TRBJ2-4,TRBV7-2,CASSPPEGRALPKNIQYF
TRBJ2-7,TRBV19,CASSNDPGGPRLAEQYF
TRBJ2-3,TRBV4-3,CASSPDRGRDTQYF
TRBJ1-2,TRBV12-3/TRBV12-4,CARNPGPNYGYTF
.,TRBV20-1,CSVDPAGPSYNEQYF
TRBJ2-1,TRBV11-2,CASSPGGGDEQFF
TRBJ1-3,TRBV20-1,CSAQVGTRGNTIYF
TRBJ2-7,TRBV7-9,CASSFSPGPLSYEQYF
TRBJ1-3,TRBV2,CATSRQGAGNTIYF
TRBJ2-1,TRBV12-3/TRBV12-4,CASSSGLAGKDEQFF
TRBJ2-7,TRBV10-3,CAISYGDSSYEQYF
TRBJ2-2,TRBV24-1,CATSDPTSGRTGELFF
TRBJ2-4,TRBV7-9,CASSATGGYQNIQYF
TRBJ2-1,TRBV28,CASSRLAGEVYNEQFF
TRBJ2-7,TRBV6-1,CASSIRYEQYF
TRBJ2-2,TRBV5-1,CASSLGQGLRNTGELFF
TRBJ2-1,TRBV13,CASSLGKVPRRNEQFF
TRBJ2-7,TRBV28,CASSLQEGYEQYF
TRBJ2-7,TRBV7-2,CASRRTRGYEQYF
TRBJ1-1,TRBV28,CASSTIPTEAFF
TRBJ1-1,TRBV14,CASSQDRKARTEAFF
.,TRBV27,CASSFSISYEQFF
TRBJ1-1,TRBV7-2,CASSLVVGGSTEAFF